This TCR beta chain was recorded in a study of blood T cell repertoires in COVID-19 (dated by TCRdb to 2019 to 2021). In the study overall: Samples covering the acute and convalescent phases of COVID-19 were provided by collaborators in the United States, Italy and Spain. The prospective study material was composed of cDNA or gDNA derived from T cells, B-cell-depleted T cells, or PBMCs. Subjects who had been exposed to COVID-19, were actively infected with it, or had recovered from it provided the deeply sampled blood TCRbeta repertoires that made up the dataset. A freely available public database, intended as a resource for researchers studying the immune response to SARS-CoV-2, is where the repertoires were released. Samples were obtained from the ongoing ImmuneRACE study (first 160 participants) and from about 1,300 subjects provided by 6 global collaborators. Nearly every sample came with metadata listing a de-identified subject ID, COVID-19 status, age in years and sex. Where available, HLA class I and class II types were obtained from metadata supplied by the sample provider rather than from assay-based typing.

The CDR3 holds 15 amino acids from the cysteine to the phenylalanine. The only DNA kept is the CDR3, 45 bases in frame from the first base. Looking up the germline V gene yields CDR1 SGDLS and CDR2 YYNGEE. The trim is 0 bases for V and 4 bases for J, with a gap of 11 bases between the germline ends. With respect to this clone: Its antigen is not yet known. Qualities for individual bases were not recorded, and no much larger clone is one base off.

Collaborating institutions collected whole blood in K2EDTA tubes following their own protocols. Collaborator samples were shipped for TCRbeta analysis as frozen whole blood, isolated PBMCs, or DNA extracted from either sample type. The research as a whole found: How much clinical and demographic metadata was included differed by source and by participant, and the metadata was provided uncurated.

TCRbeta CDR3 regions were amplified from genomic DNA using the immunoSEQ Assay, a bias-controlled multiplex PCR. The source study handled its data this way. Within the assay, amplification of reference gene primers was used to estimate how many nucleated cells each sample contained. Sequence reads were collapsed and filtered to measure the absolute abundance of every unique TCRbeta CDR3 rearrangement. Productive Simpson clonality was computed per sample as the square root of Simpson's diversity index over productive rearrangements. Sourced from immuneACCESS, this table was stored by TCRdb with only in-frame sequences that have V and J called. A share of the clones is absent; for the studies checked, an unresolved V gene accounts for under half, and the remainder has no known explanation. The V and J calls and the clone size are those of that table, but D and trimming were determined from the DNA. This sample lists 250,000 or so clones; 86% were detected once. Jointly, the top ten make up 12% of the sample.

Recombination connected TRBV9 to TRBJ1-5, with the D gene uncertain. This sequence was found in a man aged 80 or over with acute or convalescent COVID-19. Material: peripheral blood. The DNA sequence reads TGTGCCAGCAGCGTAGGTACTCGGGAAAATCAGCCCCAGCATTTT. Translated, it gives CASSVGTRENQPQHF.